This entry lists 8 T cell receptor beta chains sequenced from one sample in a study. Generated by immunoSEQ multiplex PCR, the TCRdb table keeps only in-frame clones and is missing some. Found here are tens of thousands of clones, roughly 93% of them singletons; the top ten hold roughly a tenth. The material sequenced was PBMCs. The origin of the receptors is a man aged 35 to 55 with rheumatoid arthritis.

The J gene is TRBJ2-7, the V gene TRBV18, with 15 bases that match TRBD2. Germline V gene sequence: CDR1 KGHSH, CDR2 LQKENI. With V trimmed by 6 bases and J by 0 bases, 15 bases remained unmatched. CDR3 length equals 20 residues. CDR3 amino acids: CASSHQGGLAGGESSYEQYF. DNA for the CDR3: TGTGCCAGCTCCCATCAAGGGGGACTAGCGGGAGGCGAAAGCTCCTACGAGCAGTACTTC.

The chain recombines TRBV6-5 with TRBJ2-7, with 7 bases identical to TRBD2. The CDR3 consists of 13 residues. The V segment lost 1 base and the J segment 5 bases; nucleotides outside the gene matches: 2. Germline lookup yields CDR1 MNHEY and CDR2 SVGAGI. The CDR3 nucleotides are TGTGCCAGCAGTTACTTGGGGGGGAACGAGCAGTACTTC. Protein sequence: CASSYLGGNEQYF.

A single count supports this clone. The chain is built from TRBV15 and TRBJ2-3; 9 bases agree with TRBD1. Germline V CDR1 and CDR2: LNHNV, YYDKDF (reference sequence). The J segment lost 5 bases and the V segment lost 4 bases, leaving 7 bases of the junction unmatched. The CDR3 is 15 amino acids. This chain's CDR3 is CATSNYRGLGDTQYF. As DNA, the CDR3 is TGTGCCACCAGCAATTACAGGGGGCTTGGAGATACGCAGTATTTT.

This chain uses TRBV7-9 with TRBJ1-6; no clear D. The V gene lost 2 bases and the J gene lost 8 bases, with 13 bases spanning the gap. The CDR3 covers 15 residues. CDR1 and CDR2 (germline): SEHNR, FQNEAQ (reference sequence). CDR3 in amino acids: CASSLILGSHSPLHF. DNA of the CDR3: TGTGCCAGCAGCTTAATTCTCGGAAGTCATTCACCCCTCCACTTT.

The rearrangement links TRBV10-1 to TRBJ2-7; D might be TRBD1 (6 bases). The CDR3 contains 14 residues. V lost 0 bases and J 2 bases, leaving 8 bases between the germline ends. Per germline, CDR1 WNHNN and CDR2 SYGVQD (reference sequence). CDR3 DNA sequence: TGCGCCAGCAGTGAGTCCAGGGGTGCCTACGAGCAGTACTTC. As protein: CASSESRGAYEQYF.

The chain couples TRBV10-3 to TRBJ2-1; no clear D gene. Trimming left V 2 bases short and J 2 bases short, with 13 bases between. The CDR3 is 16 residues long. Germline V lookup: CDR1 ENHRY, CDR2 SYGVKD. CDR3 in DNA: TGTGCCATCAGTGAGACGTCCCGGGTGGCCTACAATGAGCAGTTCTTC. Amino acid sequence: CAISETSRVAYNEQFF.

The chain has TRBV7-3 and TRBJ1-3, with unresolved D. This CDR3 is 13 amino acids long. V was clipped by 5 bases and J by 4 bases, with 9 bases between them. CDR1 SGHTA and CDR2 FQGTGA come from the germline V gene. The CDR3 region is CASSPPGGNTIYF. CDR3 nucleotide sequence: TGTGCCAGCAGCCCCCCGGGAGGAAACACCATATATTTT. Looking up the rest from reference TRBV7-3 and TRBJ1-3 gives the full variable domain: GAGVSQTPSNKVTEKGKYVELRCDPISGHTALYWYRQSLGQGPEFLIYFQGTGAADDSGLPNDRFFAVRPEGSVSTLKIQRTERGDSAVYLCASSPPGGNTIYFGEGSWLTVV.

This chain joins TRBV6-5 and TRBJ1-1; D remains unclear. Deletions cut 8 bases from V and 0 bases from J, with 16 bases between. The CDR3 extends over 15 amino acids. Germline CDR1 MNHEY, CDR2 SVGAGI. CDR3 DNA: TGTGCCAGCGGACCGTTCGGTGGGATGAACACTGAAGCTTTCTTT. Protein sequence: CASGPFGGMNTEAFF.